Following are 5 T cell receptor beta chains from one sample sequenced in a study of cytomegalovirus exposure and HLA in healthy donors. In the PCR, 60 Vbeta and 13 Jbeta primers were used. Profiled with immunoSEQ multiplex PCR; TCRdb holds only in-frame clones, not every one. The data contain 30,000 to 40,000 clones, 76% of them seen just once; the ten biggest clones take up about 8%. Sequenced material: PBMCs. Source of these receptors: a woman younger than 45 in good health and CMV-seropositive.

This clone was observed a handful of times. The V gene is TRBV6-6, the J gene TRBJ2-1; 7 bases are shared with TRBD1. The length of the CDR3 is 15 residues. V trimming: 0 bases; J trimming: 3 bases; junction bases outside the gene matches: 2. Germline V CDR1 and CDR2: MNHNY, SVGAGI (reference sequence). The CDR3 DNA reads as TGTGCCAGCAGTTACTCGCAGGGGGTCTACAATGAGCAGTTCTTC. Amino acid sequence: CASSYSQGVYNEQFF.

For this clone: One junction end disagrees with the germline gene, perhaps due to a read error. V gene TRBV6-5 combines with J gene TRBJ2-2; TRBD2 might be the D (5 bases). CDR1 and CDR2 (germline): MNHEY, SVGAGI. This CDR3 has 16 residues. CDR3 DNA sequence: TGTGCCAGCAGTTTCAGGATAGTGAAGAACACCGGGGAGCTGATTTTT. Encoded protein: CASSFRIVKNTGELIF.

The V gene is TRBV7-7, the J gene TRBJ2-2; the D gene is possibly TRBD1 (5 bases). The CDR3 spans 13 residues. V shed 5 bases and J shed 6 bases, with 10 bases lying between them. Germline V gene data show CDR1 as SSHAT and CDR2 as FNYEAQ (reference sequence). CDR3 nucleotide sequence: TGTGCCAGCAGCCGCATGGGGCCCGGGGAGCTGTTTTTT. This translates into CASSRMGPGELFF.

This chain uses TRBV5-8 with TRBJ1-6, with TRBD1 as a possible D gene (6 bases). Trimming took 2 bases from V and 9 from J, leaving 21 bases between them. The CDR3 has 17 amino acids. The V gene's germline CDR1 is SGHTS and CDR2 YDEGEE. The CDR3 is CASSFRTGHRFGSPLHF. In DNA form, the CDR3 reads TGTGCCAGCAGCTTCCGCACGGGACACCGATTTGGTTCACCCCTCCACTTT.

This clone was seen once. This chain links TRBV19 with TRBJ2-5, with 10 bases matching TRBD2. The germline CDR1 and CDR2 sequences are LNHDA and SQIVND (reference sequence). V lost 0 bases, J lost 2 bases, and 0 bases stayed unmatched. CDR3 size: 15 residues. In DNA form, the CDR3 reads TGTGCCAGTAGTATAGAGACTAGCGGGCAAGAGACCCAGTACTTC. Translation: CASSIETSGQETQYF.